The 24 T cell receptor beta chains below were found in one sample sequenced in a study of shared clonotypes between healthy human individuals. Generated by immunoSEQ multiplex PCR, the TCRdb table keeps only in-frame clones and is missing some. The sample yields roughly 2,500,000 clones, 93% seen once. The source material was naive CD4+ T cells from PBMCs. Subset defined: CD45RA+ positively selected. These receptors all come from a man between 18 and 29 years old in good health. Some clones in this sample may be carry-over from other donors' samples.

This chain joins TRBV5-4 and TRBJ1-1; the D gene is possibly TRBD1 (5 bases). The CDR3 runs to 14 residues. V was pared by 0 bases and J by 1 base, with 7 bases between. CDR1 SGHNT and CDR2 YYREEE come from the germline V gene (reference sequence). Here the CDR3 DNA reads TGTGCCAGCAGCTTGGACAGGCAGAACACTGAAGCTTTCTTT. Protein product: CASSLDRQNTEAFF.

CDR3: CASSPGQGNGSTEAFF. DNA of the CDR3: TGCGCCAGCAGCCCGGGACAGGGTAACGGGAGCACTGAAGCTTTCTTT. The V call is TRBV5-1, the J call TRBJ1-1; 9 bases fit TRBD1. J was trimmed by 4 bases and V by 4 bases; bases with no gene match: 11. The germline V gene has CDR1 SGHRS and CDR2 YFSETQ. This CDR3 contains 16 residues.

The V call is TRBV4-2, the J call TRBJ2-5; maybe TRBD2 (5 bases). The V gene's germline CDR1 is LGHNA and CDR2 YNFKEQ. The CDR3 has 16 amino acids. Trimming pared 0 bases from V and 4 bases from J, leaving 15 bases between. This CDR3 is CASSQENGVGAETQYF. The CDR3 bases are TGTGCCAGCAGCCAAGAGAACGGGGTGGGAGCAGAGACCCAGTACTTC.

This CDR3 is CASILDRVPYEQYF. CDR3 coding DNA: TGTGCCAGCATCCTTGACAGGGTGCCCTACGAGCAGTACTTC. The chain employs TRBV21-1 and TRBJ2-7; TRBD1 was called by the table and not checked on the DNA. TRBV21-1 is recorded as a pseudogene. This CDR3 comprises 14 residues.

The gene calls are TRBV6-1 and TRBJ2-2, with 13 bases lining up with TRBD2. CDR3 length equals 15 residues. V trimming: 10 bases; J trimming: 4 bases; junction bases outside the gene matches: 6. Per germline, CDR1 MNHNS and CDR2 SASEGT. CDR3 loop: CATLAGGRVTGELFF. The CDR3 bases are TGTGCCACACTAGCGGGAGGGCGGGTCACCGGGGAGCTGTTTTTT.

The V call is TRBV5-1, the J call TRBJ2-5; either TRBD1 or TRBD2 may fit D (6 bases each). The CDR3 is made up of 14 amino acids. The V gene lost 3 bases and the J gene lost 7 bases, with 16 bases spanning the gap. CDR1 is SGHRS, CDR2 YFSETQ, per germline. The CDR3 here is CASSSHLGGRTQYF. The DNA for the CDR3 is TGCGCCAGCAGCTCCCACCTGGGGGGCCGGACCCAGTACTTC.

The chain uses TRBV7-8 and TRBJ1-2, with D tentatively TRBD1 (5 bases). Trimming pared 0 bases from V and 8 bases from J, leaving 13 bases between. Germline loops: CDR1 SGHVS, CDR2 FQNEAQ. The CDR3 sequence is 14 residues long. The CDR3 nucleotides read TGTGCCAGCAGCTTAGCGCTGGGGCTTCGAGGCTACACCTTC. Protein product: CASSLALGLRGYTF.

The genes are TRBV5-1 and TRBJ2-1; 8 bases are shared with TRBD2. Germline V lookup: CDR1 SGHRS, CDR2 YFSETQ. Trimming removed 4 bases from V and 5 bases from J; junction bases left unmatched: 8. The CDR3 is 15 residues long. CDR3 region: CASSRGGVLDNEQFF. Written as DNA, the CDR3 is TGCGCCAGCAGCCGGGGGGGAGTCCTCGACAATGAGCAGTTCTTC.

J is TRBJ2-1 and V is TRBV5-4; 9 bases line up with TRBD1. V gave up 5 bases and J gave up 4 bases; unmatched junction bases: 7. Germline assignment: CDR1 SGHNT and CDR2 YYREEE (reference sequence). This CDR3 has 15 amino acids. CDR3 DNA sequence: TGTGCCAGCAGGTCCGGGACAGGGCTGTACAATGAGCAGTTCTTC. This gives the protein CASRSGTGLYNEQFF. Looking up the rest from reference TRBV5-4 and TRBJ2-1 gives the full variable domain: ETGVTQSPTHLIKTRGQQVTLRCSSQSGHNTVSWYQQALGQGPQFIFQYYREEENGRGNFPPRFSGLQFPNYSSELNVNALELDDSALYLCASRSGTGLYNEQFFGPGTRLTVL.

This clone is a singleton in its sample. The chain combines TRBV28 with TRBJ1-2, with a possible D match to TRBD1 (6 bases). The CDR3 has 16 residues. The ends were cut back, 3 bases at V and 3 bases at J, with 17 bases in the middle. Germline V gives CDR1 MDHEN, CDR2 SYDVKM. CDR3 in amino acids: CASSFGGRGSDYGYTF. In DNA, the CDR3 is TGTGCCAGCAGTTTCGGAGGCAGGGGAAGTGACTATGGCTACACCTTC.

The CDR3, as DNA: TGCGCCAGCAGCTCCCGGGACCCCACCGAGCCCCAGTACTTC. This codes for CASSSRDPTEPQYF. The J gene is TRBJ2-5, the V gene TRBV5-1, with D perhaps matching TRBD1 or TRBD2 (5 bases each). The V gene's germline CDR1 is SGHRS and CDR2 YFSETQ. The CDR3 covers 14 residues. Trimming took off 3 bases at V and 9 bases at J, with 18 bases between the two ends. Using reference TRBV5-1 and TRBJ2-5 for the parts outside the CDR3, the full variable domain is KAGVTQTPRYLIKTRGQQVTLSCSPISGHRSVSWYQQTPGQGLQFLFEYFSETQRNKGNFPGRFSGRQFSNSRSEMNVSTLELGDSALYLCASSSRDPTEPQYFGPGTRLLVL.

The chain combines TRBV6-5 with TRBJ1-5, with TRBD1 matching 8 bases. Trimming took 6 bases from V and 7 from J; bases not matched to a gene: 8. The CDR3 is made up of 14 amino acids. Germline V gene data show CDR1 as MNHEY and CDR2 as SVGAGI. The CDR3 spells CASSPDREGQPQHF. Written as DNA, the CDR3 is TGTGCCAGCAGCCCGGACAGGGAGGGCCAGCCCCAGCATTTT.

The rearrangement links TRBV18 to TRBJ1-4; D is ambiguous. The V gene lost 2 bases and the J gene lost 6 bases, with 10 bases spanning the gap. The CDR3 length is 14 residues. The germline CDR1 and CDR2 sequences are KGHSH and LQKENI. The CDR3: CASSPSTDYEKLFF. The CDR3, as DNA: TGTGCCAGCTCACCATCGACGGATTATGAAAAACTGTTTTTT.

Here the CDR3 reads CASSSRGRYSYEQYF. The DNA for the CDR3 is TGTGCCAGCAGCTCCCGGGGGAGATACTCCTACGAGCAGTACTTC. The chain couples TRBV7-9 to TRBJ2-7; perhaps TRBD2 as D (6 bases). The CDR3 sequence is 15 residues long. V lost 4 bases and J 0 bases, leaving 13 bases between the germline ends. CDR1 SEHNR and CDR2 FQNEAQ come from the germline V gene (reference sequence).

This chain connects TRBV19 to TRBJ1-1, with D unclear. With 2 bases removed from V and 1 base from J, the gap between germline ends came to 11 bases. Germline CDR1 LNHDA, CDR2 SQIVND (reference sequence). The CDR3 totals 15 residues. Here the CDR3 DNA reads TGTGCCAGTAGTATATTATCGCCCTCGAACACTGAAGCTTTCTTT. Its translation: CASSILSPSNTEAFF.

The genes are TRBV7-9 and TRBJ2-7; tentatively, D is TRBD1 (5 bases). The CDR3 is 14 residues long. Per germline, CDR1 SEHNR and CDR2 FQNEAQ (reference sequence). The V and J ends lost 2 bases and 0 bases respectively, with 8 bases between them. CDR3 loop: CASSLMQGSYEQYF. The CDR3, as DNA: TGTGCCAGCAGCTTAATGCAGGGCTCCTACGAGCAGTACTTC. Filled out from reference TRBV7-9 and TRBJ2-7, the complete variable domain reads DTGVSQNPRHKITKRGQNVTFRCDPISEHNRLYWYRQTLGQGPEFLTYFQNEAQLEKSRLLSDRFSAERPKGSFSTLEIQRTEQGDSAMYLCASSLMQGSYEQYFGPGTRLTVT.

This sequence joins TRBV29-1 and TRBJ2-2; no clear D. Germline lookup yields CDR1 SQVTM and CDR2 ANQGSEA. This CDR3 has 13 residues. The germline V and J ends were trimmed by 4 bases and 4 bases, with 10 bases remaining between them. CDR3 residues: CSVGKRGTGELFF. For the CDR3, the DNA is TGCAGCGTTGGCAAACGCGGCACCGGGGAGCTGTTTTTT.

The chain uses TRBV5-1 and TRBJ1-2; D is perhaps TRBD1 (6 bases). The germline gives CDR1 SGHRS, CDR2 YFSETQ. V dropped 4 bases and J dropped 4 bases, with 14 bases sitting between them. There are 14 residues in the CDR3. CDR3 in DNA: TGCGCCAGCAGCGTTGGGAGGGGGTCCTATGGCTACACCTTC. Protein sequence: CASSVGRGSYGYTF.

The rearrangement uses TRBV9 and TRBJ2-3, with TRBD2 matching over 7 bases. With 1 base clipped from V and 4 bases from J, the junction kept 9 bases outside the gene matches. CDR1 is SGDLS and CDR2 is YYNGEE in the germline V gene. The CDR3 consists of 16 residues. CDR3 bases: TGTGCCAGCAGCGTAAACCGGGACTACCCCTCAGATACGCAGTATTTT. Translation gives CASSVNRDYPSDTQYF.

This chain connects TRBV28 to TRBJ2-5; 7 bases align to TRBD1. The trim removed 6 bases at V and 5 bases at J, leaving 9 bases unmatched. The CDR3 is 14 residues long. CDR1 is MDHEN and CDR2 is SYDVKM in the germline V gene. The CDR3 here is CASSRDRARETQYF. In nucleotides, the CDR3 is TGTGCCAGCAGCCGTGACAGGGCCAGGGAGACCCAGTACTTC.

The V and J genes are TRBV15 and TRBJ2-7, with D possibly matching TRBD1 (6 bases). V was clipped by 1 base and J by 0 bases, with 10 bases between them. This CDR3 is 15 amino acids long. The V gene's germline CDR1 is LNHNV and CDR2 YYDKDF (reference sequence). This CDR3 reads CATSRGTANSYEQYF. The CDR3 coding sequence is TGTGCCACCAGCAGAGGGACAGCCAACTCCTACGAGCAGTACTTC.

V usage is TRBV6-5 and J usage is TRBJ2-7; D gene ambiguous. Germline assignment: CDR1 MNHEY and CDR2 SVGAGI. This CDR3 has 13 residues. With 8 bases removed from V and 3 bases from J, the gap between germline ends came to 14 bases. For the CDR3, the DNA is TGTGCCAGCTCCCCCGGCAGGTACTACGAGCAGTACTTC. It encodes CASSPGRYYEQYF.

CDR3 bases: TGCAGCGTTTACCGAGTGCTAGAGCAGTTCTTC. Its translation: CSVYRVLEQFF. J is TRBJ2-1 and V is TRBV29-1, with D hard to call. Germline CDR1 and CDR2: SQVTM and ANQGSEA. The length of the CDR3 is 11 residues. Trimming removed 5 bases from V and 10 bases from J, with 12 bases in between.

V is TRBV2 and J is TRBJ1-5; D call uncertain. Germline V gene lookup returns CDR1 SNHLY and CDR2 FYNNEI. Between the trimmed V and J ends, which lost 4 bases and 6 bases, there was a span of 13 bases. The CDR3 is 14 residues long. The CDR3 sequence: CASSGIVAGQPQHF. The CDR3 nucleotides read TGTGCCAGCAGTGGAATTGTAGCCGGTCAGCCCCAGCATTTT.